The sequence of this TCR beta chain was determined in a study of control samples from healthy donors and cancer patients. Only in-frame clones appear in the TCRdb table, and some are missing; sequencing was by immunoSEQ multiplex PCR. The sample lists about 250,000 clones, around 80% occurring once. The CDR3 covers 14 residues. V dropped 0 bases and J dropped 3 bases, with 9 bases sitting between them. Germline V gives CDR1 KGHSH, CDR2 LQKENI. This receptor was identified in a woman aged 55-70 years with lung cancer. The sequenced sample was PBMCs. The chain recombines TRBV18 with TRBJ2-7; D is undetermined. The CDR3 sequence: CASSPPGQIYEQYF. The CDR3 DNA reads as TGTGCCAGCTCACCACCCGGGCAGATCTACGAGCAGTACTTC.